This entry concerns a single T cell receptor beta chain. Other DNA sequences within the sample encode an identical CDR3. This entry belongs to a study of shared clonotypes between healthy human individuals. CD45RO-negative CD8 cells positively selected for CCR7 made up the naive population, which excluded terminally differentiated effector memory CD45RA+ cells. Sequencing used immunoSEQ multiplex PCR; TCRdb keeps in-frame clones, though not all of them. The repertoire includes millions of clones, roughly 95% of them detected once, and roughly 1.1% sits in the top ten. From germline, CDR1 is SGHRS and CDR2 YFSETQ. The CDR3 spans 14 residues. Trimming removed 0 bases from V and 3 bases from J, with 10 bases in between.

The specimen was naive CD8+ T cells sorted from blood. This sequence originates from a man younger than 35 in good health. The chain joins TRBV5-1 to TRBJ2-7; maybe TRBD1 (5 bases). This CDR3 is CASSLGGAGYEQYF. Written as DNA, the CDR3 is TGCGCCAGCAGCTTGGGGGGCGCAGGCTACGAGCAGTACTTC. Full variable domain (remainder filled in from reference TRBV5-1 and TRBJ2-7): KAGVTQTPRYLIKTRGQQVTLSCSPISGHRSVSWYQQTPGQGLQFLFEYFSETQRNKGNFPGRFSGRQFSNSRSEMNVSTLELGDSALYLCASSLGGAGYEQYFGPGTRLTVT.